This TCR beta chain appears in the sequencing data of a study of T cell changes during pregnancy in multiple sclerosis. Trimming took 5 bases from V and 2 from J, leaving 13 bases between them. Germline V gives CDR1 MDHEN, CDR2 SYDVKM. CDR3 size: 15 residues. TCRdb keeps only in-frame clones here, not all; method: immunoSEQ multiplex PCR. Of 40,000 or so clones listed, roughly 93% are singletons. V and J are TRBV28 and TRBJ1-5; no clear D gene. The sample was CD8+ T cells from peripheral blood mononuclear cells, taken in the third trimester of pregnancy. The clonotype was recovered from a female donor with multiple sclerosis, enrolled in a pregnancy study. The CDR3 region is CASSLDSLGNQPQHF. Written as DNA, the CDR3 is TGTGCCAGCAGTCTGGACTCTCTAGGCAATCAGCCCCAGCATTTT.